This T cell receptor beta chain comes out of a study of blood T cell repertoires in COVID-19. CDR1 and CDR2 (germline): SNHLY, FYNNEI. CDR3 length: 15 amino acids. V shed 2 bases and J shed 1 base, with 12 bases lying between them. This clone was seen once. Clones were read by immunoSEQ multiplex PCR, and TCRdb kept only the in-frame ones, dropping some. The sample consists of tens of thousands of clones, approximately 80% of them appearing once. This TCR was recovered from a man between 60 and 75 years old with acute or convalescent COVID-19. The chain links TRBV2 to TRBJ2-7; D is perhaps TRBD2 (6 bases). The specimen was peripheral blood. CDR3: CASSERWRGSYEQYF. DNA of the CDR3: TGTGCCAGCAGTGAACGTTGGAGGGGTTCCTACGAGCAGTACTTC.